Listed here are 15 T cell receptor beta chains from one sample, sequenced in a study of a mutant IDH1 vaccine in newly diagnosed glioma. Their specific antigens are unknown. Indicated time point: week 23, last vaccination. Topical imiquimod accompanied each vaccine dose, which consisted of 300 ug of mutant IDH1 20-mer peptide. Profiled with immunoSEQ multiplex PCR; TCRdb holds only in-frame clones, not every one. The sample includes roughly 76,000 clones, roughly 85% of them seen just once. The material sequenced was PBMCs, taken from a glioma patient whose treatment included an IDH1 peptide vaccine. Receptor source: a man aged 25 to 40 with glioma. Some clones in this sample may be carry-over from other donors' samples.

The rearrangement joins TRBV27 to TRBJ2-6; possible D gene TRBD2, 6 bases. Germline V gene sequence: CDR1 MNHEY, CDR2 SMNVEV (reference sequence). This CDR3 spans 17 amino acids. V gave up 5 bases and J gave up 0 bases, with 14 bases separating them. The CDR3 region has the DNA TGTGCCAGCAGTAGGTACGGGACTCTCTCTGGGGCCAACGTCCTGACTTTC. This encodes CASSRYGTLSGANVLTF.

This chain uses TRBV2 with TRBJ1-2; tentatively, D is TRBD1 (5 bases). The CDR3 consists of 16 residues. Trimming removed 2 bases from V and 4 bases from J, with 17 bases in between. The germline CDR1 and CDR2 sequences are SNHLY and FYNNEI. The CDR3 DNA follows: TGTGCCAGCAGTGAATTCGGGACGACCCAAGGCTATGGCTACACCTTC. This encodes CASSEFGTTQGYGYTF.

This clone was counted between two and nine times. The V gene is TRBV5-1, the J gene TRBJ2-6; 9 nucleotides agree with TRBD1. Losses at the gene ends were 6 bases for V and 0 bases for J; bases not matched to a gene: 10. The CDR3 has 18 residues. The V gene's germline CDR1 is SGHRS and CDR2 YFSETQ. This chain's CDR3 is CASTKTGQGSSGANVLTF. In nucleotides, the CDR3 is TGCGCCAGCACCAAGACAGGACAGGGGAGCTCTGGGGCCAACGTCCTGACTTTC.

J is TRBJ1-3 and V is TRBV7-2; 8 bases match TRBD1. Germline CDR1 and CDR2: SGHTA and FQGNSA. V gave up 2 bases and J gave up 0 bases; unmatched junction bases: 9. The length of the CDR3 is 18 residues. CDR3 region: CASSLTTGQARSGNTIYF. The CDR3 region has the DNA TGTGCCAGCAGCTTAACGACGGGACAGGCTCGCTCTGGAAACACCATATATTTT. Full variable domain (outside the CDR3, taken from reference TRBV7-2 and TRBJ1-3): GAGVSQSPSNKVTEKGKDVELRCDPISGHTALYWYRQSLGQGLEFLIYFQGNSAPDKSGLPSDRFSAERTGGSVSTLTIQRTQQEDSAVYLCASSLTTGQARSGNTIYFGEGSWLTVV.

V gene TRBV9 combines with J gene TRBJ2-1; 11 positions match TRBD1. Looked up from germline, CDR1 is SGDLS and CDR2 is YYNGEE. V lost 3 bases, J lost 10 bases, and 9 bases stayed unmatched. The CDR3 length is 15 residues. CDR3 bases: TGTGCCAGCAGCGGGACAGGGGGCCGCCTACGGGAGCAGTTCTTC. It specifies CASSGTGGRLREQFF.

This chain connects TRBV11-3 to TRBJ2-7; 8 bases agree with TRBD1. This CDR3 spans 16 amino acids. The trim removed 3 bases at V and 1 base at J, leaving 8 bases unmatched. Per the germline V gene, CDR1 is SGHNT and CDR2 is YENEEA. CDR3 sequence reads: CASSFDRGRRSYEQYF. CDR3 sequence (DNA): TGTGCCAGCAGCTTCGACAGGGGTCGGCGTTCCTACGAGCAGTACTTC.

The CDR3 DNA sequence: TGTGCCAGCAGCTTGGATTACGGGAGAGGAGAGACCCAGTACTTC. This codes for CASSLDYGRGETQYF. The gene calls are TRBV5-4 and TRBJ2-5; a possible D gene is TRBD2 (6 bases). The V end was cut by 0 bases, the J end by 4 bases, with 13 bases between. Germline CDR1 SGHNT, CDR2 YYREEE (reference sequence). The length of the CDR3 is 15 residues. Together with reference TRBV5-4 and TRBJ2-5, the CDR3 gives the full variable domain: ETGVTQSPTHLIKTRGQQVTLRCSSQSGHNTVSWYQQALGQGPQFIFQYYREEENGRGNFPPRFSGLQFPNYSSELNVNALELDDSALYLCASSLDYGRGETQYFGPGTRLLVL.

CDR3 amino acids: CASSLDRGQPQHF. CDR3 nucleotides: TGTGCCAGCAGTCTTGACAGGGGCCAGCCCCAGCATTTT. The chain is built from TRBV7-2 and TRBJ1-5, with 8 bases fitting TRBD1. V shed 6 bases and J 7 bases; nucleotides not matched to a gene: 5. Germline loops: CDR1 SGHTA, CDR2 FQGNSA. The length of the CDR3 is 13 residues. The entire variable domain, with the rest obtained from reference TRBV7-2 and TRBJ1-5, is as follows: GAGVSQSPSNKVTEKGKDVELRCDPISGHTALYWYRQSLGQGLEFLIYFQGNSAPDKSGLPSDRFSAERTGGSVSTLTIQRTQQEDSAVYLCASSLDRGQPQHFGDGTRLSIL.

The rearrangement joins TRBV18 to TRBJ1-5; D gene unclear. V lost 2 bases to trimming and J lost 4 bases, with 12 bases between them. This CDR3 is built from 15 residues. Germline CDR1 reads KGHSH; CDR2 reads LQKENI. The DNA for the CDR3 is TGTGCCAGCTCACCAATGGGGAGTGGGAATCAGCCCCAGCATTTT. Residues: CASSPMGSGNQPQHF.

J is TRBJ2-2 and V is TRBV2; D gene ambiguous. Germline V gives CDR1 SNHLY, CDR2 FYNNEI. V was shortened by 6 bases and J by 6 bases, with 11 bases between the two germline ends. This CDR3 region has 13 residues. The CDR3 nucleotides read TGTGCCAGCAGGGAGCTGTTCCCCGGGGAGCTGTTTTTT. Protein product: CASRELFPGELFF.

The V gene is TRBV5-1, the J gene TRBJ2-5; no firm D call. The CDR3 spans 12 residues. Germline assignment: CDR1 SGHRS and CDR2 YFSETQ. Trimming pared 2 bases from V and 2 bases from J, leaving 4 bases between. The DNA for the CDR3 is TGCGCCAGCAGCTTAACGCAAGAGACCCAGTACTTC. Its translation: CASSLTQETQYF.

The chain joins TRBV30 to TRBJ2-2; D not resolved. CDR3 length: 14 amino acids. The V gene's germline CDR1 is GTSNPN and CDR2 SVGIG (reference sequence). V was cut by 5 bases and J by 4 bases, with 14 bases left in between. CDR3 region: CAWARLAFTGELFF. As DNA, the CDR3 is TGTGCCTGGGCCCGCTTAGCCTTCACCGGGGAGCTGTTTTTT.

This chain uses TRBV5-1 with TRBJ2-5; 14 bases fit TRBD2. Germline-derived CDR1 and CDR2 are SGHRS and YFSETQ. The CDR3 is made up of 17 amino acids. Losses at the gene ends were 4 bases for V and 4 bases for J; bases not matched to a gene: 9. Written as DNA, the CDR3 is TGCGCCAGCAGCGGACTAGCGGGAGGTAAACGTGGAGAGACCCAGTACTTC. It codes for CASSGLAGGKRGETQYF.

The chain is built from TRBV11-2 and TRBJ2-7, with D unresolved. This CDR3 comprises 15 residues. Germline CDR1 reads SGHAT; CDR2 reads FQNNGV. The V end lost 5 bases, the J end lost 0 bases, and 14 bases lay between the germline ends. CDR3 sequence reads: CASSESLGLSYEQYF. CDR3 bases: TGTGCCAGCAGCGAAAGTTTAGGTCTCTCCTACGAGCAGTACTTC.

The V and J genes are TRBV7-2 and TRBJ2-1; D might be TRBD1 (5 bases). This CDR3 spans 13 amino acids. The V end lost 5 bases, the J end lost 10 bases, and 15 bases lay between the germline ends. Germline CDR1 and CDR2: SGHTA and FQGNSA. The CDR3 nucleotides read TGTGCCAGCAGCCGGGCGAGACAGTCCGAGCAGTTCTTC. Translating gives CASSRARQSEQFF.